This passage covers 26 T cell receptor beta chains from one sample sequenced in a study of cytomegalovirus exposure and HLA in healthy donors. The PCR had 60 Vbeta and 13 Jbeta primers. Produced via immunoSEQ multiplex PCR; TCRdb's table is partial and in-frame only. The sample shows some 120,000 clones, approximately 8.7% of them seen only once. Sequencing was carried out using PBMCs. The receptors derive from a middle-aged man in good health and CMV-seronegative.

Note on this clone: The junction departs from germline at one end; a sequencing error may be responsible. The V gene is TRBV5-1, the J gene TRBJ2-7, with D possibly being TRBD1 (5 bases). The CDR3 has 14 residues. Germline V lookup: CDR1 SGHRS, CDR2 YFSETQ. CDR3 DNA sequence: TGCGCCAGCAGCCTGGGAAGGGGTTTGGGCGAGAAGTACTTT. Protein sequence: CASSLGRGLGEKYF.

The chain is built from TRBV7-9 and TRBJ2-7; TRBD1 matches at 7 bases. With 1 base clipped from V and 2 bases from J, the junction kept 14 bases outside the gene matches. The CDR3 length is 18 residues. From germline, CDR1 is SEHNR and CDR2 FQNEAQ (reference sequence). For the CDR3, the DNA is TGTGCCAGCAGCTTAGGGGGATTGGACAGGCACCTGGCCTACGAGCAGTACTTC. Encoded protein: CASSLGGLDRHLAYEQYF.

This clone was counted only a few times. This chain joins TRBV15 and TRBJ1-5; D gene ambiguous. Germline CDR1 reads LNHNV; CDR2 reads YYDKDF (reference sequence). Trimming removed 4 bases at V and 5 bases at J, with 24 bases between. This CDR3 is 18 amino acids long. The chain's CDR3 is CATSTLSGGDLADQPQHF. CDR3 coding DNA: TGTGCCACCAGCACTCTAAGTGGTGGCGACCTCGCGGATCAGCCCCAGCATTTT.

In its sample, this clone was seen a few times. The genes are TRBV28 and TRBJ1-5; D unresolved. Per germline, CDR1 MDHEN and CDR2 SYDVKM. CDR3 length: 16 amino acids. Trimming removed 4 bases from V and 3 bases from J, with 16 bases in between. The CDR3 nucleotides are TGTGCCAGCAGTTCGTTAGTCACTGCGGACAATCAGCCCCAGCATTTT. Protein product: CASSSLVTADNQPQHF.

The CDR3 DNA follows: TGTGCCAGCAGCCCGGGACTAGCGGATCAAGAGACCCAGTACTTC. Residues: CASSPGLADQETQYF. This rearrangement joins TRBV27 to TRBJ2-5; 11 bases map to TRBD2. The CDR3 totals 15 residues. With 6 bases clipped from V and 2 bases from J, the junction kept 5 bases outside the gene matches. CDR1 and CDR2 from the germline V gene are MNHEY and SMNVEV (reference sequence).

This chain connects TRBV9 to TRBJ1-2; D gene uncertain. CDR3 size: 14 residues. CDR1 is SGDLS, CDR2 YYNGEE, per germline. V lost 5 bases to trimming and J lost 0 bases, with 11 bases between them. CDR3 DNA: TGTGCCAGCAGGGACGGGATAGCTAACTATGGCTACACCTTC. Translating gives CASRDGIANYGYTF.

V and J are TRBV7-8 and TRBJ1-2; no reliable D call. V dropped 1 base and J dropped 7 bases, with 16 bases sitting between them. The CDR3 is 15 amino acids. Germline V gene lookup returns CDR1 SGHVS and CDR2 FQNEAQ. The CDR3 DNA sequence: TGTGCCAGCAGCTTAGGGCCCCGCAGGTTTGGTGGCTACACCTTC. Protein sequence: CASSLGPRRFGGYTF.

CDR3 residues: CASSATGLAGVDTQYF. CDR3 sequence (DNA): TGTGCCAGCAGCGCTACGGGACTAGCGGGGGTGGATACGCAGTATTTT. The chain links TRBV9 to TRBJ2-3; 14 bases are shared with TRBD2. V shed 3 bases, J shed 6 bases, and the junction held 6 bases outside the gene matches. The germline V gene encodes CDR1 SGDLS and CDR2 YYNGEE. This CDR3 is 16 amino acids long.

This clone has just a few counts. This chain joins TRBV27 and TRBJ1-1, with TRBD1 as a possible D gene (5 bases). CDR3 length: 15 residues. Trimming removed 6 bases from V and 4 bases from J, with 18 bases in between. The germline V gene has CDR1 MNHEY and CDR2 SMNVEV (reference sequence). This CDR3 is CASSPVPRGSTEAFF. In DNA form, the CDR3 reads TGTGCCAGCAGCCCGGTCCCCCGGGGGAGCACTGAAGCTTTCTTT.

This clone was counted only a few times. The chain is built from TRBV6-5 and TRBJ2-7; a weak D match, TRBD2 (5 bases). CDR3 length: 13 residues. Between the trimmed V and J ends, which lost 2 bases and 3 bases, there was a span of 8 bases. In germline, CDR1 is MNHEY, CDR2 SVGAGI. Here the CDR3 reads CASSYGSLYEQYF. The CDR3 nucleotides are TGTGCCAGCAGTTACGGGAGCCTCTACGAGCAGTACTTC.

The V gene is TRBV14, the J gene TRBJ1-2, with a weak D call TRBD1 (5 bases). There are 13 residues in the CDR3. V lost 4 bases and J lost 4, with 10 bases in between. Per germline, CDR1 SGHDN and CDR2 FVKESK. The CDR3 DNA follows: TGTGCCAGCAGCCCCGGGGGGGGCTATGGCTACACCTTC. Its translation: CASSPGGGYGYTF.

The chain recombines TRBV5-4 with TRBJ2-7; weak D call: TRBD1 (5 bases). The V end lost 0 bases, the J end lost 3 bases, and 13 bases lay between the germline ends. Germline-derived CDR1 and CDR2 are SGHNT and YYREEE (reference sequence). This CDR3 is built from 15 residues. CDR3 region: CASSLASQGRYEQYF. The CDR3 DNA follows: TGTGCCAGCAGCTTGGCCTCTCAGGGTCGCTACGAGCAGTACTTC. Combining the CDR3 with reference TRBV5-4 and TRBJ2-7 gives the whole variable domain ETGVTQSPTHLIKTRGQQVTLRCSSQSGHNTVSWYQQALGQGPQFIFQYYREEENGRGNFPPRFSGLQFPNYSSELNVNALELDDSALYLCASSLASQGRYEQYFGPGTRLTVT.

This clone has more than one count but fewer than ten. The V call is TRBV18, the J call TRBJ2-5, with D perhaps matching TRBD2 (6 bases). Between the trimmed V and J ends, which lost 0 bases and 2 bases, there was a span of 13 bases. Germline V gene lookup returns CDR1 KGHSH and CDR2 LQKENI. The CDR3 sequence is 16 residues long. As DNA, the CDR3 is TGTGCCAGCTCACCACCGGGAAATAGCGGACAAGAGACCCAGTACTTC. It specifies CASSPPGNSGQETQYF.

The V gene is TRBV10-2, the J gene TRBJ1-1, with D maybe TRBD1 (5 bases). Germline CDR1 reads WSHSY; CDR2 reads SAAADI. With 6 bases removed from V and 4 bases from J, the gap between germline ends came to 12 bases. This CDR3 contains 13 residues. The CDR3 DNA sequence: TGCGCCAGCAGACGCCGGGGGTTCACTGAAGCTTTCTTT. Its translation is CASRRRGFTEAFF.

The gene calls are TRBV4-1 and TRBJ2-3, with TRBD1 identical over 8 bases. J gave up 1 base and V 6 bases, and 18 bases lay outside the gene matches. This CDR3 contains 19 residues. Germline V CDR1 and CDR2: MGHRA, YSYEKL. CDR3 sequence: CASSHAGGAVILGTDTQYF. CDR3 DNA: TGCGCCAGCAGTCACGCAGGGGGCGCGGTGATTTTGGGCACAGATACGCAGTATTTT.

The CDR3 loop is CASSLGTGQGAYIQYF. The CDR3 bases are TGTGCCAGCAGCTTGGGGACCGGGCAGGGGGCGTACATTCAGTACTTC. V and J are TRBV5-4 and TRBJ2-4; 8 positions match TRBD1. Looked up from germline, CDR1 is SGHNT and CDR2 is YYREEE (reference sequence). This CDR3 is built from 16 residues. The V gene end was trimmed by 0 bases and the J gene end by 8 bases; junction bases not matched to a gene: 10. Full variable domain (missing parts from reference TRBV5-4 and TRBJ2-4): ETGVTQSPTHLIKTRGQQVTLRCSSQSGHNTVSWYQQALGQGPQFIFQYYREEENGRGNFPPRFSGLQFPNYSSELNVNALELDDSALYLCASSLGTGQGAYIQYFGAGTRLSVL.

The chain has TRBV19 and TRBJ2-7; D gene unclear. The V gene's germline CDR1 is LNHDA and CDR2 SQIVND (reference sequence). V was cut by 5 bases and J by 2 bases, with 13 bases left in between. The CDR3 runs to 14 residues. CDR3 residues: CASSAADKTYEQYF. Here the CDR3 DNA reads TGTGCCAGTAGTGCGGCCGATAAGACCTACGAGCAGTACTTC.

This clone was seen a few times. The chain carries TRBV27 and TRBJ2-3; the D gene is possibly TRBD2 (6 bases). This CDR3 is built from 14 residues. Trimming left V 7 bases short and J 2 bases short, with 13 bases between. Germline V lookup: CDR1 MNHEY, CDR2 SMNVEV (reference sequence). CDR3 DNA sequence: TGTGCCAGCACGGGCGGGACTCTCACAGATACGCAGTATTTT. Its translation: CASTGGTLTDTQYF.

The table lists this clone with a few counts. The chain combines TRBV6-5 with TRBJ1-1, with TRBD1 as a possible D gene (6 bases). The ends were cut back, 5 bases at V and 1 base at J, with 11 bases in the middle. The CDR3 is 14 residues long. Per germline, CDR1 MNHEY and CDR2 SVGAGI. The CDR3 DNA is TGTGCCAGCAGTGACCAACAGGGGAACACTGAAGCTTTCTTT. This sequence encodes CASSDQQGNTEAFF.

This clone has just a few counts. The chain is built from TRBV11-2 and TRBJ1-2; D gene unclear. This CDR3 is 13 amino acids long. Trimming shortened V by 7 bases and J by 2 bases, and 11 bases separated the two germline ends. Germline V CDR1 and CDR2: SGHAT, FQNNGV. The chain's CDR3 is CASTIDKNYGYTF. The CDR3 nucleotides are TGTGCCAGCACCATTGACAAGAACTATGGCTACACCTTC.

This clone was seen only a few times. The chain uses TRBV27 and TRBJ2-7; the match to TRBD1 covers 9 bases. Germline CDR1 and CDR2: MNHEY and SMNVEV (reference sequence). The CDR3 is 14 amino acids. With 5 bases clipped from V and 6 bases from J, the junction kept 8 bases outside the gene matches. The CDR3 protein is CASSTGTGIFEQYF. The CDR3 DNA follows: TGTGCCAGCAGTACCGGGACAGGGATTTTCGAGCAGTACTTC.

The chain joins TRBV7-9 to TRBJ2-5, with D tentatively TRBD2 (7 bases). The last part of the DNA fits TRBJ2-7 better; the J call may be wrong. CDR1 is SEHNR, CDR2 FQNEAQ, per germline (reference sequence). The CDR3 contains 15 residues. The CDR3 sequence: CASSPRGGTTYEQYF. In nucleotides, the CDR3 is TGTGCCAGCAGCCCAAGGGGGGGTACTACCTACGAGCAGTACTTC.

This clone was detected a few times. The CDR3 protein is CASSPGEAEFNEQFF. The DNA for the CDR3 is TGCGCCAGCAGCCCCGGCGAGGCAGAGTTCAATGAGCAGTTCTTC. The rearrangement links TRBV5-1 to TRBJ2-1; D not resolved. Germline V gene lookup returns CDR1 SGHRS and CDR2 YFSETQ. V was clipped by 4 bases and J by 6 bases, with 17 bases between them. CDR3 size: 15 residues.

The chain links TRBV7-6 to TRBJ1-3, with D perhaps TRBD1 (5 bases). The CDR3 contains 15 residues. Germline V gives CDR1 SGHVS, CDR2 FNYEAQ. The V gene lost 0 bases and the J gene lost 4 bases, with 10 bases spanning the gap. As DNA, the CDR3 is TGTGCCAGCAGCTTAGCGGGCCAGGGAGGAAACACCATATATTTT. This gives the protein CASSLAGQGGNTIYF. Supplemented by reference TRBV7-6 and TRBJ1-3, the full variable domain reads GAGVSQSPRYKVTKRGQDVALRCDPISGHVSLYWYRQALGQGPEFLTYFNYEAQQDKSGLPNDRFSAERPEGSISTLTIQRTEQRDSAMYRCASSLAGQGGNTIYFGEGSWLTVV.

This CDR3 is CASAPLTGQPQHF. In DNA form, the CDR3 reads TGTGCCAGCGCCCCCCTGACGGGGCAGCCCCAGCATTTT. The gene calls are TRBV19 and TRBJ1-5; D not certain. CDR3 length: 13 residues. Trimming left V 9 bases short and J 7 bases short, with 16 bases between. CDR1 and CDR2 from the germline V gene are LNHDA and SQIVND (reference sequence).

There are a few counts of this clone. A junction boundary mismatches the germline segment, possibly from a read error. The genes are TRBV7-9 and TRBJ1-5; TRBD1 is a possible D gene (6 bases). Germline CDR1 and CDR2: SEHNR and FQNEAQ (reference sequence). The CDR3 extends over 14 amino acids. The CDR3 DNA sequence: TGTGCCAGCAGCTCCGGACAGCTCCATCAGCCCCAGAATTTT. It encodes CASSSGQLHQPQNF.